This TCR beta chain was sequenced during a study of cytomegalovirus exposure and HLA in healthy donors (dated by TCRdb to about 2017). Broadly, across the study: In an earlier analysis of some 550 of the donors, 250 to 300 Gb of sequence data and 100 million or so unique TCR beta sequences from about 179 million T cells were reported. About 300 gigabases of sequencing data and roughly 90 million unique TCR sequences were included in an early release covering under 650 HLA-typed donors. Among the roughly 400 genotyped donors, 81% belonged to the genetic ancestry cluster associated with self-reported Caucasian donors. The study aimed to test whether cataloging public T cell receptors could reveal signatures of past pathogen exposure. The study used immunosequencing to profile the T cell repertoires of 600 to 850 subjects and linked those repertoires to cytomegalovirus serostatus. In addition to the first cohort of 650 to 800 subjects, a separate validation cohort of around 110 different subjects was used. To predict cytomegalovirus infection status, the study combined high-throughput TCR immunosequencing, statistical association of individual TCRs with disease status, and machine learning. A later analysis re-analyzed previously published TCR beta repertoires from 550 to 700 donors and added high-resolution HLA genotyping to study TCR occurrence patterns. Rather than drawing on any new phenotypic data, the later analysis identified candidate immune exposures from TCR beta sequences and the way those sequences occurred across donors. An earlier analysis of 500 to 750 of the donors applied high-throughput TCR beta sequencing to assess whether each TCR beta V gene segment acted as functional or pseudogenic. Donor age, sex, ethnicity and CMV serostatus were compiled alongside the repertoire data. A later genetic analysis used genome-wide SNP genotypes for about 65% of the roughly 700 donors, treating that subset as a discovery cohort. Every discovery cohort repertoire had been produced on one sequencing platform. HLA typing covered class I and class II loci at four-digit resolution. The number of typed donors differed by locus: roughly 629-640 for A, B, C, DRB1 and DQB1; some 500 for DQA1; around 580 for DPA1; and roughly 490 for DPB1. Because of strong linkage in the cohort, 5 or 6 DR-DQ haplotypes were treated as single units for association and clustering. Among some 400 genotyped donors of the cohort, an average of roughly 230,000 unique TCR beta nucleotide sequences was sequenced per donor, of which roughly 17% were non-productive. Points the paper makes about the study in general: In a later analysis, the rate of TCR association differed among HLA loci, with DRB1 alleles having the most associated TCRs and HLA-C alleles having the fewest. Because HLA typing was unavailable for some donors at each locus, only the typed subset was used in association tests. The authors suggested that the approach could potentially be extended to other disease states and immunological phenotypes. A later analysis found that HLA-associated TCR beta chains were more clonally expanded and had lower generation probabilities than equally common non-associated chains. The classifier was reported to diagnose cytomegalovirus status with high specificity and sensitivity in both the original and validation cohorts. This cohort had only TCR beta chains sequenced, and the lack of alpha or paired-chain data limited which features could be detected. Presence/absence analyses assumed roughly uniform sequencing depth across donors, an assumption that may not hold. When HLA alleles, especially DR and DQ, strongly co-occurred, attributing TCR associations to individual alleles was difficult. In vitro tests confirmed that three of the cytomegalovirus-associated TCR beta chains recognize cytomegalovirus antigens. Most CMV-associated TCR beta chains appeared to be HLA-restricted in a later analysis, and the HLA associations seemed to be driven largely by CMV exposure. An earlier analysis of approximately 540 of the donors showed that most TCR beta V segments appeared in productive rearrangements either about 87% or about 30% of the time, which broadly matched IMGT annotations. A further reported finding was that TCR beta sequences accurately predicted the HLA-A and HLA-B alleles for most subjects in the first cohort. Specific HLA alleles were associated with 15,000 to 20,000 TCR beta sequences at a false discovery rate of 0.05 in a later analysis. A group of highly shared sequence variants was considered likely to be a technical artifact of the sequencing pipeline. The study listed over 150 TCR beta chains as associated with cytomegalovirus. Correlated functional status among segregating V segments might be attributable to linkage disequilibrium, but an unknown experimental factor could not be ruled out. In a later analysis, several top co-occurrence clusters were reported to appear linked to parvovirus B19, influenza, CMV and Epstein-Barr virus. A later genetic analysis reported fewer N-insertions in productive TCRs among donors in an Asian-associated ancestry cluster than the roughly 620-donor mean. Because counts were too low, about 18 rarely observed V segments, including chromosome 9 orphons, were excluded from the earlier analysis of 587 of the donors. While some public TCRs were present in many individuals, most TCR sequences turned up only very rarely across donors. For the cohort, immune exposure information was limited to CMV serostatus. An association between a missense DCLRE1C variant and V-gene and J-gene trimming of TCR beta chains was found in a later genetic analysis and replicated in an independent cohort. Some IMGT-functional V segments, including TRBV6-2 and TRBV6-3, could not be told apart with the 87-base-pair reads, so those segments were excluded.

The cohort comprised 666 healthy bone marrow donors. At the time of sampling, all cohort members were nominally healthy, though unrecorded immune exposures were likely present. The donor was CMV seropositive and belonged to the group of 250 to 350 seropositive cohort members. A peripheral blood sample was collected from each donor, and TCR beta sequencing was performed on peripheral blood mononuclear cells. The Qiagen DNeasy Blood Extraction Kit was used to extract genomic DNA from the blood cell samples. To note about this clone: It has no known antigen specificity. No base-level quality is on record; no much larger clone is a single base apart.

The CDR3 starts with the cysteine, ends with the phenylalanine, and has 16 residues. The read is trimmed to its CDR3 DNA, 48 bases read in frame from base 1. V sheds 1 base and J sheds 4 bases, leaving 16 bases between their ends. The germline V gene supplies CDR1 KGHSH and CDR2 LQKENI. The library relied on the immunoSEQ multiplex PCR assay. For the multiplex PCR, a mixture combining 60 forward primers for TCR Vbeta segments and 13 reverse primers for TCR Jbeta segments was used. The CDR3 region of rearranged TCR beta genes was amplified from genomic DNA by a multiplex PCR assay. The Illumina HiSeq System was used to sequence the amplified TCR beta libraries as 87-base-pair reads. The authors processed their data as follows. A later analysis tallied about 77 million unique TCR beta chains across the 650 to 750 repertoires, and about 12 million of those chains were shared by two or more donors. Raw reads were error-corrected and collapsed into unique sequences with a nearest-neighbor algorithm that merged closely related sequences to remove PCR and sequencing errors. To assign V, D and J gene segments, CDR3 sequences were aligned to IMGT reference sequences. For a sequence to be retained, at least a six-nucleotide match to both a V gene segment and a J gene segment was required. Rearrangements were called productive when the CDR3 lacked stop codons and stayed in frame with V and J; all others were non-productive. CDR3 was defined by IMGT convention, running from the second conserved V-encoded cysteine to the conserved J-encoded phenylalanine. Sequences without an unambiguous match to a single V gene segment were excluded from the earlier analysis of 500 to 700 of the donors. An earlier analysis of 550 to 650 of the donors classified V segments as functional when productive rearrangements were above 56.7% and as segregating when the standard deviation between donors was above 5%. A statistical classification framework was built for diagnosing cytomegalovirus status from the catalog of TCR beta chain sequences. In a later analysis, TCR nucleotide sequences were compared against IMGT/GENE-DB human TR gene sequences so that V and J genes could be assigned. Using the TCRdist pipeline, a later analysis assigned CDR3 sequences along with most-parsimonious VDJ recombination scenarios. In a later analysis, each TCR beta chain was defined by its CDR3 amino acid sequence together with its V-gene family, and reads without a unique V-gene family were excluded. A later analysis removed roughly 590 highly shared, low-generation-probability nucleotide sequences to deal with suspected cross-contamination and a sequencing artifact. In a later analysis, a clonal expansion index for each public chain was calculated from normalized within-repertoire ranks of inferred template counts. A later analysis computed generation probabilities with a VDJ recombination model fitted to out-of-frame rearrangements, and checked the results against IGoR. A later analysis scored TCR-TCR, TCR-HLA and TCR-CMV co-occurrence with hypergeometric tests, applying a repertoire-size bias correction to TCR pairs. False discovery rates were estimated in a later analysis by permuting HLA or CMV assignments 20 times. A later analysis grouped co-occurring TCRs with DBSCAN, adding TCRdist sequence similarity when clustering within HLA-allele-positive subsets. For co-occurrence clustering, repertoires with fewer than 30,000 or more than 120,000 public chains were excluded, along with roughly five repertoires with anomalous nucleotide sharing. TCRdb mirrors the immuneACCESS table, restricted to in-frame sequences. Some clones are absent from its copies; in checked studies, under half trace to an unresolved V gene, and the reason for the others is unknown. Clone size and V and J calls were adopted from that table, with D and trimming inferred from the DNA. The sample yields around 120,000 clones; around four fifths were counted once. Over 4.5% of the sample is in the top ten clones.

The sample comprised PBMCs. The receptor comes from a woman aged 40 to 49 in good health and CMV-seropositive. The sequence is built from TRBV18 and TRBJ1-1; the D gene remains uncertain. The CDR3 protein sequence reads: CASSPQEGPGITEAFF. The DNA sequence follows: TGTGCCAGCTCACCACAGGAAGGTCCGGGGATCACTGAAGCTTTCTTT.